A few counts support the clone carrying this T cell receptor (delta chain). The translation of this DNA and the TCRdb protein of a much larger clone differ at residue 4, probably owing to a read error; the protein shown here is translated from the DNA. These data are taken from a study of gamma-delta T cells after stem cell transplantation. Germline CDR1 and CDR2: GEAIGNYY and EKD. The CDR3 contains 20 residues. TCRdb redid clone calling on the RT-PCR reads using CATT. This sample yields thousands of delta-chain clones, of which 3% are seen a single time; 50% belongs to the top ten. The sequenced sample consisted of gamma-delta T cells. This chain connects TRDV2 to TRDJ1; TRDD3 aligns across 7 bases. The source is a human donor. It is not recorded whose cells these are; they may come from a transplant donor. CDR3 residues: CACGTLSLRDTKLNFDKLIF. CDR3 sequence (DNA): TGTGCCTGTGGCACCCTATCCCTACGGGATACTAAATTAAATTTCGATAAACTCATCTTT.